Presented here are 21 T cell receptor beta chains from one specimen sequenced in a study of CD8 T cells in Susac syndrome. Reverse transcription of about 0.5 to 1 ug RNA used random hexamers. One entry per CDR3 protein, called by TCRdb with MiXCR from the immunoSEQ multiplex PCR reads. In the table there are some 150,000 distinct CDR3 sequences, approximately 95% of which are singletons. What was sequenced was CD4+ T cells from PBMCs. Every receptor here comes from a human donor with Susac syndrome.

The chain carries TRBV25-1 and TRBJ2-2; 7 nucleotides line up with TRBD1. V was clipped by 4 bases and J by 1 base; unmatched bases: 3. This CDR3 is built from 15 residues. Germline V gene lookup returns CDR1 MGHDK and CDR2 SYGVNS. CDR3 nucleotide sequence: TGTGCCAGCAGTGGAGGGACAGTGAACACCGGGGAGCTGTTTTTT. It is translated as CASSGGTVNTGELFF.

V usage is TRBV5-1 and J usage is TRBJ1-1, with D perhaps matching TRBD1 (6 bases). This CDR3 contains 14 residues. Germline loops: CDR1 SGHRS, CDR2 YFSETQ. Trimming removed 4 bases from V and 1 base from J, with 11 bases in between. CDR3 DNA sequence: TGCGCCAGCAGCCCGACAGGTTCGAACACTGAAGCTTTCTTT. Its protein is CASSPTGSNTEAFF. Combining the CDR3 with reference TRBV5-1 and TRBJ1-1 gives the whole variable domain KAGVTQTPRYLIKTRGQQVTLSCSPISGHRSVSWYQQTPGQGLQFLFEYFSETQRNKGNFPGRFSGRQFSNSRSEMNVSTLELGDSALYLCASSPTGSNTEAFFGQGTRLTVV.

The chain employs TRBV6-5 and TRBJ1-1; 7 bases match TRBD1. The CDR3 totals 14 residues. Unmatched junction bases numbered 5, after V lost 4 bases and J lost 3 bases. Per germline, CDR1 MNHEY and CDR2 SVGAGI. CDR3 sequence (DNA): TGTGCCAGCAGTTCACAGGGGTCGTACACTGAAGCTTTCTTT. Residues: CASSSQGSYTEAFF.

This sequence joins TRBV5-6 and TRBJ2-4, with 7 bases aligning to TRBD2. The CDR3 is 16 residues long. The ends lost 3 bases at V and 0 bases at J; junction bases unmatched: 6. Germline V gives CDR1 SGHDT, CDR2 YYEEEE. As DNA, the CDR3 is TGTGCCAGCAGCTCTCTAGCGGAGCTAGCCAAAAACATTCAGTACTTC. Amino acids: CASSSLAELAKNIQYF.

This chain links TRBV7-2 with TRBJ1-5; no clear D gene. CDR1 is SGHTA and CDR2 is FQGNSA in the germline V gene. This CDR3 spans 16 amino acids. V gave up 5 bases and J gave up 2 bases, with 16 bases separating them. CDR3 sequence: CASSPVGDLGNQPQHF. In DNA form, the CDR3 reads TGTGCCAGCAGCCCTGTCGGGGATTTGGGCAATCAGCCCCAGCATTTT. Drawing the rest from reference TRBV7-2 and TRBJ1-5, the complete variable domain is GAGVSQSPSNKVTEKGKDVELRCDPISGHTALYWYRQSLGQGLEFLIYFQGNSAPDKSGLPSDRFSAERTGGSVSTLTIQRTQQEDSAVYLCASSPVGDLGNQPQHFGDGTRLSIL.

The chain links TRBV20-1 to TRBJ1-2, with unresolved D. The ends were cut back, 4 bases at V and 8 bases at J, with 14 bases in the middle. The V gene's germline CDR1 is DFQATT and CDR2 SNEGSKA (reference sequence). CDR3 length: 12 amino acids. In DNA, the CDR3 is TGCAGTGCTATTGCACCAACGGGAGGCTACACCTTC. This gives the protein CSAIAPTGGYTF.

DNA of the CDR3: TGCGCCAGCAGTCTCAGCAGCGGTAAAGCTTTCTTT. Its protein product is CASSLSSGKAFF. The chain carries TRBV23-1 and TRBJ1-1; unclear D gene. TRBV23-1 is an open reading frame whose function is uncertain. V was shortened by 4 bases and J by 9 bases, with 12 bases between the two germline ends. The CDR3 length is 12 residues.

This chain links TRBV21-1 with TRBJ2-3; whether TRBD1, the table's D call, matches the DNA was not checked. TRBV21-1 is described as a pseudogene. The CDR3 is made up of 14 amino acids. CDR3 amino acids: CASPSGGLTDTQYF. The CDR3 bases are TGTGCCAGCCCATCGGGGGGTTTAACAGATACGCAGTATTTT.

The chain links TRBV20-1 to TRBJ2-7; weak D call: TRBD1 (7 bases). The CDR3 is 13 amino acids. The V and J ends lost 1 base and 5 bases respectively, with 12 bases between them. Per germline, CDR1 DFQATT and CDR2 SNEGSKA (reference sequence). The CDR3 DNA is TGCAGTGCTAGAGGCCAGGGGGGCCACGAGCAGTACTTC. Residues: CSARGQGGHEQYF.

The gene calls are TRBV3-1 and TRBJ1-6; D call uncertain. Germline CDR1 reads LGHDT; CDR2 reads YNNKEL (reference sequence). Trimming stripped 3 bases from V and 3 bases from J, with 6 bases between. CDR3 length: 14 residues. CDR3 DNA: TGTGCCAGCAGCCAGGGGAACTATAATTCACCCCTCCACTTT. Translating it yields CASSQGNYNSPLHF.

This clonotype was observed a single time. The chain joins TRBV9 to TRBJ1-1; 8 bases fit TRBD1. Germline-derived CDR1 and CDR2 are SGDLS and YYNGEE. The CDR3 contains 14 residues. Trimming removed 4 bases from V and 9 bases from J; junction bases left unmatched: 11. The chain's CDR3 is CASSTGQETTQAFF. In DNA form, the CDR3 reads TGTGCCAGCAGCACGGGACAGGAGACGACTCAAGCTTTCTTT. The variable domain in full, with the rest retrieved from reference TRBV9 and TRBJ1-1, is DSGVTQTPKHLITATGQRVTLRCSPRSGDLSVYWYQQSLDQGLQFLIQYYNGEERAKGNILERFSAQQFPDLHSELNLSSLELGDSALYFCASSTGQETTQAFFGQGTRLTVV.

V gene TRBV9 combines with J gene TRBJ1-6; a possible D gene is TRBD1 (6 bases). This CDR3 is 15 amino acids long. V lost 4 bases and J lost 8, with 16 bases in between. Germline lookup yields CDR1 SGDLS and CDR2 YYNGEE. The CDR3 DNA sequence: TGTGCCAGCAGCCCGAGCAGGGGCATTGATTCACCCCTCCACTTT. Translation: CASSPSRGIDSPLHF. The full variable domain, rest sourced from reference TRBV9 and TRBJ1-6, is DSGVTQTPKHLITATGQRVTLRCSPRSGDLSVYWYQQSLDQGLQFLIQYYNGEERAKGNILERFSAQQFPDLHSELNLSSLELGDSALYFCASSPSRGIDSPLHFGNGTRLTVT.

The V gene is TRBV20-1, the J gene TRBJ1-2, with unresolved D. In germline, CDR1 is DFQATT, CDR2 SNEGSKA (reference sequence). The CDR3 totals 11 residues. The germline V and J ends were trimmed by 3 bases and 8 bases, with 10 bases remaining between them. CDR3 in amino acids: CSASSREGYTF. The CDR3, as DNA: TGCAGTGCTAGCAGCCGAGAGGGCTACACCTTC.

J is TRBJ2-3 and V is TRBV13, with 7 nucleotides matching TRBD1. The CDR3 extends over 16 amino acids. Germline loops: CDR1 PRHDT, CDR2 FYEKMQ (reference sequence). Losses at the gene ends were 5 bases for V and 2 bases for J; bases not matched to a gene: 10. The CDR3 protein is CASSVRDRLYTDTQYF. CDR3 coding DNA: TGTGCCAGCAGCGTCCGGGACAGATTGTACACAGATACGCAGTATTTT.

The CDR3 sequence: CASSPQNGGGYTF. The CDR3 DNA is TGTGCCAGCAGCCCCCAAAATGGGGGAGGTTACACCTTC. The V call is TRBV7-3, the J call TRBJ1-2; perhaps TRBD1 as D (5 bases). Trimming cost V 5 bases and J 11 bases, with 18 bases left between them. Germline CDR1 SGHTA, CDR2 FQGTGA. The CDR3 runs 13 residues.

This chain connects TRBV15 to TRBJ2-5; 10 bases map to TRBD2. Trimming at V came to 3 bases and at J to 5 bases, leaving 3 bases not matched to a gene. Germline V gene data show CDR1 as LNHNV and CDR2 as YYDKDF (reference sequence). This CDR3 is built from 14 residues. CDR3 in DNA: TGTGCCACCAGCAGGGCGACTAGCGGGGAGACCCAGTACTTC. Its translation is CATSRATSGETQYF. Using reference TRBV15 and TRBJ2-5 for the parts outside the CDR3, the full variable domain is DAMVIQNPRYQVTQFGKPVTLSCSQTLNHNVMYWYQQKSSQAPKLLFHYYDKDFNNEADTPDNFQSRRPNTSFCFLDIRSPGLGDTAMYLCATSRATSGETQYFGPGTRLLVL.

The chain has TRBV20-1 and TRBJ1-1; unclear D gene. This CDR3 spans 11 amino acids. Looked up from germline, CDR1 is DFQATT and CDR2 is SNEGSKA (reference sequence). CDR3 bases: TGCAGGGCGGGAACCAACACTGAAGCTTTCTTT. Protein: CRAGTNTEAFF.

The chain employs TRBV12-3 or TRBV12-4 and TRBJ2-7; D ambiguous. Trimming took 1 base from V and 3 from J, leaving 10 bases between them. The CDR3 totals 14 residues. The CDR3 coding sequence is TGTGCCAGCAGTTTAGGCGGCCGAAGCTACGAGCAGTACTTC. It codes for CASSLGGRSYEQYF.

This clonotype was counted once. This chain links TRBV20-1 with TRBJ2-4, with unresolved D. Germline V gene data show CDR1 as DFQATT and CDR2 as SNEGSKA (reference sequence). Trimming left V 3 bases short and J 1 base short, with 7 bases between. The CDR3 loop spans 13 amino acids. The chain's CDR3 is CSASNPAKNIQYF. The CDR3 bases are TGCAGTGCTAGTAACCCCGCCAAAAACATTCAGTACTTC.

The rearrangement links TRBV29-1 to TRBJ2-7, with 9 bases aligning to TRBD1. The CDR3 extends over 13 amino acids. V shed 7 bases, J shed 4 bases, and the junction held 8 bases outside the gene matches. CDR1 and CDR2 (germline): SQVTM, ANQGSEA. The CDR3 loop reads CSAKQGALYEQYF. CDR3 DNA sequence: TGCAGCGCAAAACAGGGGGCGCTTTACGAGCAGTACTTC.

This rearrangement joins TRBV20-1 to TRBJ2-5, with 8 bases matching TRBD2. The CDR3 runs to 15 residues. V lost 3 bases and J lost 5; bases outside the gene matches: 11. CDR1 DFQATT and CDR2 SNEGSKA come from the germline V gene (reference sequence). The CDR3 sequence: CSARVAGGKGETQYF. In nucleotides, the CDR3 is TGCAGTGCTAGGGTTGCGGGGGGCAAGGGGGAGACCCAGTACTTC.